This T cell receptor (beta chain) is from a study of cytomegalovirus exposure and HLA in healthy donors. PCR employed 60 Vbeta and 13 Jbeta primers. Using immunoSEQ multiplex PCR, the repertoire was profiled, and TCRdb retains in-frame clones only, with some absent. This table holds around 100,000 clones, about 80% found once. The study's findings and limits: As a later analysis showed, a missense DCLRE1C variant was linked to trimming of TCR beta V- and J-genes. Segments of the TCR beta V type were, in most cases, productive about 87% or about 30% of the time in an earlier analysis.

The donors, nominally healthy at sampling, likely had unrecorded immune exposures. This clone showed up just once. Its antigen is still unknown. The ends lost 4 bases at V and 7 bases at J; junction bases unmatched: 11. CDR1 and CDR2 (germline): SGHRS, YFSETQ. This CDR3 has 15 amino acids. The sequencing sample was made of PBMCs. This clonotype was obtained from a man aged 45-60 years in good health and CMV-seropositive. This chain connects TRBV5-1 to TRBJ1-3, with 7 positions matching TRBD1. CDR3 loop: CASSLGGGNQNTIYF. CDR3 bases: TGCGCCAGCAGCCTAGGAGGGGGCAACCAGAACACCATATATTTT. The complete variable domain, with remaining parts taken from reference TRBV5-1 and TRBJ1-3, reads KAGVTQTPRYLIKTRGQQVTLSCSPISGHRSVSWYQQTPGQGLQFLFEYFSETQRNKGNFPGRFSGRQFSNSRSEMNVSTLELGDSALYLCASSLGGGNQNTIYFGEGSWLTVV.